The 23 T cell receptor beta chains reported below all come from one sample, sequenced in a study of T cell responses to AZD1222 COVID-19 vaccine. TCRdb's copy holds only in-frame clones and misses some; the assay was immunoSEQ multiplex PCR. The sample lists around 100,000 clones, about 86% occurring once. Sequencing used peripheral blood, obtained on day 0 of AZD1222 vaccination. The receptor set was obtained from an adult in good health.

This clone is a singleton in its sample. This chain uses TRBV7-3 with TRBJ1-1; TRBD1 aligns across 10 bases. Germline trimming cut 5 bases from V and 7 bases from J; bases unmatched to any gene: 7. This CDR3 region has 14 residues. Germline CDR1 reads SGHTA; CDR2 reads FQGTGA. The CDR3 DNA reads as TGTGCCAGCAGCAGGGGACAGGGGAGGCATGAAGCTTTCTTT. As protein: CASSRGQGRHEAFF.

The chain links TRBV2 to TRBJ1-1; a weak D match, TRBD1 (5 bases). The length of the CDR3 is 11 residues. CDR1 SNHLY and CDR2 FYNNEI come from the germline V gene. V was shortened by 5 bases and J by 7 bases, with 8 bases between the two germline ends. The CDR3 sequence: CASSLTGEAFF. The CDR3 bases are TGTGCCAGCAGTCTAACAGGTGAAGCTTTCTTT.

The J gene is TRBJ2-1, the V gene TRBV7-2, with 13 bases matching TRBD2. Trimming removed 5 bases from V and 12 bases from J; junction bases left unmatched: 7. CDR1 is SGHTA, CDR2 FQGNSA, per germline. The CDR3 consists of 14 residues. CDR3 sequence: CASSRLAGGVGQFF. CDR3 nucleotides: TGTGCCAGCAGCAGACTAGCGGGAGGAGTAGGGCAGTTCTTC.

The chain joins TRBV4-1 to TRBJ1-4; weak D call: TRBD1 (6 bases). The germline gives CDR1 MGHRA, CDR2 YSYEKL. V gave up 4 bases and J gave up 14 bases, with 17 bases separating them. The CDR3 contains 13 residues. The CDR3 spells CASSPRVQGGLFF. The CDR3 nucleotides are TGCGCCAGCAGCCCTCGGGTACAGGGAGGTCTGTTTTTT.

The V call is TRBV4-1, the J call TRBJ2-6; D gene ambiguous. The CDR3 has 19 amino acids. From germline, CDR1 is MGHRA and CDR2 YSYEKL. V was cut by 0 bases and J by 2 bases, with 17 bases left in between. The CDR3 sequence is CASSQDPRLGTAGANVLTF. CDR3 sequence (DNA): TGCGCCAGCAGCCAAGATCCCCGCCTTGGCACAGCTGGGGCCAACGTCCTGACTTTC.

This chain links TRBV5-1 with TRBJ1-2; D remains unclear. Germline V gene lookup returns CDR1 SGHRS and CDR2 YFSETQ. The CDR3 runs to 17 residues. V lost 4 bases, J lost 4 bases, and 23 bases lay in between. This chain's CDR3 is CASSPTPIWTDGYGYTF. The DNA for the CDR3 is TGCGCCAGCAGCCCCACCCCCATTTGGACGGATGGCTATGGCTACACCTTC.

The gene calls are TRBV6-5 and TRBJ1-2; maybe TRBD1 (6 bases). CDR3 size: 15 residues. The V gene's germline CDR1 is MNHEY and CDR2 SVGAGI. Trimming stripped 4 bases from V and 6 bases from J, with 18 bases between. The chain's CDR3 is CASSSRDPGVDGYTF. DNA for the CDR3: TGTGCCAGCAGTTCGCGGGATCCAGGGGTGGATGGCTACACCTTC.

In its sample, this clone was seen once. This chain uses TRBV15 with TRBJ2-1; D is uncertain. The CDR3 totals 15 residues. Trimming removed 0 bases at V and 5 bases at J, with 11 bases between. The V gene's germline CDR1 is LNHNV and CDR2 YYDKDF (reference sequence). CDR3 bases: TGTGCCACCAGCAGAGATCGCCCTGTGAACAATGAGCAGTTCTTC. Amino acid sequence: CATSRDRPVNNEQFF. Full variable domain (rest looked up from reference TRBV15 and TRBJ2-1): DAMVIQNPRYQVTQFGKPVTLSCSQTLNHNVMYWYQQKSSQAPKLLFHYYDKDFNNEADTPDNFQSRRPNTSFCFLDIRSPGLGDTAMYLCATSRDRPVNNEQFFGPGTRLTVL.

The CDR3 nucleotides read TGTGCCAGCAGGGTCCTCATGAACACTGAAGCTTTCTTT. Translation: CASRVLMNTEAFF. The rearrangement links TRBV6-4 to TRBJ1-1, with D hard to call. V was shortened by 6 bases and J by 0 bases, with 8 bases between the two germline ends. Germline V CDR1 and CDR2: MRHNA, SNTAGT. The CDR3 spans 13 residues.

The rearrangement links TRBV2 to TRBJ1-3; tentative D call: TRBD1 (5 bases). This CDR3 spans 12 amino acids. CDR1 and CDR2 from the germline V gene are SNHLY and FYNNEI. V lost 6 bases, J lost 4 bases, and 7 bases lay in between. This CDR3 reads CASSGGGNTIYF. CDR3 DNA sequence: TGTGCCAGCAGCGGGGGAGGAAACACCATATATTTT. Based on the CDR3 plus reference TRBV2 and TRBJ1-3, the full variable domain is EPEVTQTPSHQVTQMGQEVILRCVPISNHLYFYWYRQILGQKVEFLVSFYNNEISEKSEIFDDQFSVERPDGSNFTLKIRSTKLEDSAMYFCASSGGGNTIYFGEGSWLTVV.

V and J are TRBV5-1 and TRBJ1-1, with D possibly matching TRBD1 (5 bases). CDR1 and CDR2 from the germline V gene are SGHRS and YFSETQ. V was cut by 5 bases and J by 0 bases, with 11 bases left in between. This CDR3 has 14 amino acids. The CDR3 bases are TGCGCCAGCAGGATGGGGGGAATGAACACTGAAGCTTTCTTT. Protein: CASRMGGMNTEAFF.

The V gene is TRBV5-1, the J gene TRBJ2-7; TRBD2 agrees at 7 bases. Looked up from germline, CDR1 is SGHRS and CDR2 is YFSETQ. Losses at the gene ends were 1 base for V and 6 bases for J; bases not matched to a gene: 7. This CDR3 region has 14 residues. This CDR3 reads CASSLREGRGEQYF. The CDR3 region has the DNA TGCGCCAGCAGCTTGAGGGAGGGCCGTGGCGAGCAGTACTTC.

The genes are TRBV4-1 and TRBJ2-4, with TRBD2 matching 10 bases. The CDR3 consists of 17 residues. Germline CDR1 reads MGHRA; CDR2 reads YSYEKL. Trimming removed 3 bases from V and 8 bases from J; junction bases left unmatched: 13. CDR3 DNA: TGCGCCAGCAGCCAGACCCTATCAGCGGGAGGGCCGGACATTCAGTACTTC. Its translation: CASSQTLSAGGPDIQYF.

The rearrangement joins TRBV4-2 to TRBJ2-1; the D is unclear. This CDR3 has 14 residues. Germline V gene sequence: CDR1 LGHNA, CDR2 YNFKEQ. Trimming stripped 6 bases from V and 5 bases from J, with 14 bases between. CDR3 nucleotide sequence: TGTGCCAGCAGTCCCAGAAAGCCTGACAATGAGCAGTTCTTC. This translates into CASSPRKPDNEQFF.

The rearrangement uses TRBV7-2 and TRBJ1-1; no clear D gene. The germline V gene encodes CDR1 SGHTA and CDR2 FQGNSA. The V end was cut by 2 bases, the J end by 0 bases, with 4 bases between. The CDR3 is 13 residues long. The DNA for the CDR3 is TGTGCCAGCAGCTTAAACGTGAACACTGAAGCTTTCTTT. The encoded protein is CASSLNVNTEAFF.

The rearrangement joins TRBV30 to TRBJ1-3; D remains ambiguous. The CDR3 is made up of 15 amino acids. V lost 3 bases to trimming and J lost 0 bases, with 12 bases between them. The V gene's germline CDR1 is GTSNPN and CDR2 SVGIG (reference sequence). The CDR3 loop reads CAWRSGLLSGNTIYF. CDR3 nucleotide sequence: TGTGCCTGGAGAAGTGGTCTCCTCTCTGGAAACACCATATATTTT.

The chain employs TRBV5-1 and TRBJ2-2; 7 nucleotides agree with TRBD1. Germline V CDR1 and CDR2: SGHRS, YFSETQ. There are 15 residues in the CDR3. V was clipped by 0 bases and J by 3 bases; unmatched bases: 2. The CDR3 sequence is CASSLEGAYTGELFF. Written as DNA, the CDR3 is TGCGCCAGCAGCTTGGAGGGGGCGTACACCGGGGAGCTGTTTTTT.

This sequence joins TRBV20-1 and TRBJ2-7; D remains unclear. The germline V and J ends were trimmed by 3 bases and 6 bases, with 15 bases remaining between them. Germline assignment: CDR1 DFQATT and CDR2 SNEGSKA (reference sequence). The CDR3 totals 13 residues. Here the CDR3 DNA reads TGCAGTGCTAGTTCCTCTTCCGAGAGCGAGCAGTACTTC. Protein product: CSASSSSESEQYF.

This clone was seen once. The V and J genes are TRBV19 and TRBJ1-5; unclear D gene. The CDR3 has 14 amino acids. Looked up from germline, CDR1 is LNHDA and CDR2 is SQIVND (reference sequence). Trimming took 5 bases from V and 1 from J, leaving 9 bases between them. The chain's CDR3 is CASSPPGSNQPQHF. The CDR3 region has the DNA TGTGCCAGTAGTCCGCCGGGGAGCAATCAGCCCCAGCATTTT.

The chain has TRBV5-6 and TRBJ2-7; D remains unclear. Trimming left V 4 bases short and J 3 bases short, with 11 bases between. CDR3 length equals 13 residues. CDR1 SGHDT and CDR2 YYEEEE come from the germline V gene. Here the CDR3 reads CASSVKLFYEQYF. The CDR3 DNA follows: TGTGCCAGCAGCGTGAAACTCTTCTACGAGCAGTACTTC.

This chain uses TRBV5-4 with TRBJ2-7, with D possibly being TRBD1 (6 bases). Germline lookup yields CDR1 SGHNT and CDR2 YYREEE (reference sequence). CDR3 length: 13 amino acids. Trimming stripped 5 bases from V and 5 bases from J, with 14 bases between. The CDR3 region is CASSLQGIDEQYF. In DNA form, the CDR3 reads TGTGCCAGCAGTTTACAGGGTATCGACGAGCAGTACTTC. The variable domain in full, with the rest retrieved from reference TRBV5-4 and TRBJ2-7, is ETGVTQSPTHLIKTRGQQVTLRCSSQSGHNTVSWYQQALGQGPQFIFQYYREEENGRGNFPPRFSGLQFPNYSSELNVNALELDDSALYLCASSLQGIDEQYFGPGTRLTVT.

This clone has just a few counts. The chain is built from TRBV2 and TRBJ2-1; D is possibly TRBD2 (6 bases). This CDR3 is built from 13 residues. Trimming left V 4 bases short and J 12 bases short, with 16 bases between. From germline, CDR1 is SNHLY and CDR2 FYNNEI. CDR3 residues: CASSAAGGAGQFF. CDR3 in DNA: TGTGCCAGCAGTGCGGCAGGAGGGGCTGGGCAGTTCTTC.

A note on this clone: Other DNA sequences in this specimen translate into the identical CDR3. The chain is built from TRBV27 and TRBJ2-1, with D possibly matching TRBD2 (6 bases). The V gene lost 7 bases and the J gene lost 5 bases, with 12 bases spanning the gap. Germline CDR1 and CDR2: MNHEY and SMNVEV (reference sequence). This CDR3 is built from 13 residues. The CDR3 bases are TGTGCCAGCAAACCGGGACTCGACAATGAGCAGTTCTTC. It encodes CASKPGLDNEQFF.